This note documents a single T cell receptor beta chain sequence. The antigen is unknown. Assay used: immunoSEQ multiplex PCR; TCRdb lists only in-frame clones, some missing. The sample has roughly 42,000 clones; approximately 86% are singletons. This sample is drawn from a study of OX40 agonist ivuxolimab in advanced cancers. As for the study in general: Patients were treated with ivuxolimab, an agonistic anti-OX40 (CD134) antibody. Every 2 weeks, patients received ivuxolimab intravenously, dosed at 0.01 to 10 mg/kg. With a range of roughly 23 to 79, age averaged about 59 years, and 75% to 90% were male.

V lost 4 bases to trimming and J lost 6 bases, with 19 bases between them. The CDR3 totals 16 residues. Per the germline V gene, CDR1 is SGHDT and CDR2 is YYEEEE. Study outcomes and limitations: The authors also found low normalized T-cell clonal expansion in some nonresponders.

The sequenced sample was CD4+ or CD8+ T cells sorted from blood, obtained in a trial of the OX40 agonist ivuxolimab. The J gene is TRBJ2-2, the V gene TRBV5-6; the D is unclear. The receptor was derived from an adult with an advanced solid tumor such as melanoma, head and neck, liver or kidney cancer. CDR3 sequence: CASSPPIRIGAGELFF. CDR3 bases: TGTGCCAGCAGCCCCCCAATCCGGATTGGGGCCGGGGAGCTGTTTTTT.